This T cell receptor beta chain was obtained from a study of cytomegalovirus exposure and HLA in healthy donors. CDR1 and CDR2 from the germline V gene are SEHNR and FQNEAQ (reference sequence). CDR3 size: 14 residues. Between the trimmed V and J ends, which lost 6 bases and 8 bases, there was a span of 19 bases. PCR primers comprised 60 Vbeta and 13 Jbeta primers. This table comes from immunoSEQ multiplex PCR, and its TCRdb copy is limited to in-frame clones, with some not included. The sample shows fewer than 200,000 clones, roughly four fifths of them seen only once. This TCR derives from a woman aged 18-30 years in good health and CMV-seronegative. Sequences were obtained from PBMCs. The gene calls are TRBV7-9 and TRBJ1-1; D possibly corresponds to TRBD1 (6 bases). CDR3 coding DNA: TGTGCCAGCAGGAGGGGGGGAGAGGACGGGGAAGCTTTCTTT. The encoded protein is CASRRGGEDGEAFF.